Presented here are 31 T cell receptor beta chains from one specimen sequenced in a study of blood T cell repertoires in COVID-19. The repertoire was sequenced with immunoSEQ multiplex PCR; TCRdb's copy has only in-frame clones and lacks some. The data hold around 200,000 clones, with about 85% observed a single time. The specimen was peripheral blood. These receptor sequences come from a woman aged 18-29 years who had recovered from COVID-19.

The chain employs TRBV19 and TRBJ1-4; D not certain. This CDR3 has 16 residues. The germline V gene has CDR1 LNHDA and CDR2 SQIVND (reference sequence). V gave up 4 bases and J gave up 4 bases, with 16 bases separating them. The CDR3 loop is CASSTSGGSLNEKLFF. CDR3 DNA sequence: TGTGCCAGTAGTACATCTGGAGGGTCTCTTAATGAAAAACTGTTTTTT.

The CDR3 loop reads CASAGGAGPYNEQFF. The CDR3, as DNA: TGTGCCAGTGCAGGTGGAGCGGGACCCTACAATGAGCAGTTCTTC. The rearrangement joins TRBV19 to TRBJ2-1; 7 bases line up with TRBD2. J was trimmed by 2 bases and V by 8 bases; bases with no gene match: 9. The length of the CDR3 is 15 residues. CDR1 and CDR2 (germline): LNHDA, SQIVND (reference sequence). The full variable domain, with the rest looked up from reference TRBV19 and TRBJ2-1, is DGGITQSPKYLFRKEGQNVTLSCEQNLNHDAMYWYRQDPGQGLRLIYYSQIVNDFQKGDIAEGYSVSREKKESFPLTVTSAQKNPTAFYLCASAGGAGPYNEQFFGPGTRLTVL.

The chain uses TRBV29-1 and TRBJ1-2, with D tentatively TRBD1 (6 bases). Trimming left V 0 bases short and J 8 bases short, with 13 bases between. The germline V gene has CDR1 SQVTM and CDR2 ANQGSEA. The CDR3 is 13 amino acids. This chain's CDR3 is CSVEDSHRVGYTF. Here the CDR3 DNA reads TGCAGCGTTGAAGATTCGCACAGGGTCGGCTACACCTTC. The variable domain in full, with the rest retrieved from reference TRBV29-1 and TRBJ1-2, is SAVISQKPSRDICQRGTSLTIQCQVDSQVTMMFWYRQQPGQSLTLIATANQGSEATYESGFVIDKFPISRPNLTFSTLTVSNMSPEDSSIYLCSVEDSHRVGYTFGSGTRLTVV.

This chain uses TRBV19 with TRBJ2-1; 8 nucleotides align to TRBD2. The CDR3 is 17 residues long. Germline V CDR1 and CDR2: LNHDA, SQIVND (reference sequence). J was trimmed by 0 bases and V by 3 bases; bases with no gene match: 7. CDR3 region: CASSIWASGHSYNEQFF. CDR3 DNA sequence: TGTGCCAGTAGTATTTGGGCTAGCGGGCACTCCTACAATGAGCAGTTCTTC.

V usage is TRBV11-3 and J usage is TRBJ2-2; possibly TRBD1 for D (6 bases). Trimming took 5 bases from V and 4 from J, leaving 14 bases between them. This CDR3 has 15 amino acids. The germline gives CDR1 SGHNT, CDR2 YENEEA. The CDR3 loop is CASSQGNRATGELFF. CDR3 sequence (DNA): TGTGCCAGCAGCCAAGGAAACAGGGCCACCGGGGAGCTGTTTTTT.

V and J are TRBV6-5 and TRBJ2-1; the match to TRBD2 covers 7 bases. The CDR3 has 15 residues. J was trimmed by 7 bases and V by 0 bases; bases with no gene match: 6. Germline V gene sequence: CDR1 MNHEY, CDR2 SVGAGI. The CDR3 region has the DNA TGTGCCAGCAGTTACTCGAGGGAGGGCTTAAATGAGCAGTTCTTC. Residues: CASSYSREGLNEQFF.

The gene calls are TRBV12-3 or TRBV12-4 and TRBJ1-5; D possibly corresponds to TRBD1 (5 bases). This CDR3 contains 13 residues. Trimming took 3 bases from V and 8 from J, leaving 11 bases between them. The CDR3 protein is CASSFGGGKPQHF. CDR3 DNA: TGTGCCAGCAGTTTCGGGGGGGGTAAGCCCCAGCATTTT.

This clone was detected once. The genes are TRBV6-1 and TRBJ2-7; 7 bases agree with TRBD1. The CDR3 is 18 amino acids. V was pared by 0 bases and J by 3 bases, with 14 bases of the junction left unmatched. Germline CDR1 MNHNS, CDR2 SASEGT. The CDR3 loop reads CASSEAPGQHPEGYEQYF. The DNA for the CDR3 is TGTGCCAGCAGTGAAGCGCCGGGACAGCACCCGGAAGGCTACGAGCAGTACTTC.

The V gene is TRBV6-6, the J gene TRBJ2-3, with TRBD2 matching 8 bases. The V gene end was trimmed by 7 bases and the J gene end by 3 bases; junction bases not matched to a gene: 6. The CDR3 has 14 residues. Germline V gene lookup returns CDR1 MNHNY and CDR2 SVGAGI (reference sequence). The CDR3 bases are TGTGCCAGCACCCTACTAGCGGCAACAGATACGCAGTATTTT. It codes for CASTLLAATDTQYF.

The V and J genes are TRBV4-1 and TRBJ2-1; 7 bases fit TRBD2. V dropped 4 bases and J dropped 2; count of bases not matched to a gene: 8. Per the germline V gene, CDR1 is MGHRA and CDR2 is YSYEKL. The CDR3 spans 16 residues. Here the CDR3 reads CASSPPLTSTYNEQFF. In DNA form, the CDR3 reads TGCGCCAGCAGCCCCCCTCTGACTAGCACCTACAATGAGCAGTTCTTC.

The chain couples TRBV6-2 or TRBV6-3 to TRBJ1-2; possibly TRBD1 for D (5 bases). V was cut by 5 bases and J by 0 bases, with 13 bases left in between. There are 15 residues in the CDR3. Germline CDR1 is MNHEY and CDR2 is SVGEGT. This chain's CDR3 is CASSKRTPPNYGYTF. The CDR3 DNA is TGTGCCAGCAGTAAACGGACACCCCCTAACTATGGCTACACCTTC.

The rearrangement links TRBV18 to TRBJ2-7; no firm D call. The V gene's germline CDR1 is KGHSH and CDR2 LQKENI. The V gene lost 3 bases and the J gene lost 3 bases, with 6 bases spanning the gap. The CDR3 contains 12 residues. CDR3 DNA: TGTGCCAGCTCACCTCCTTACTACGAGCAGTACTTC. Translating gives CASSPPYYEQYF.

V and J are TRBV16 and TRBJ1-5, with a possible D match to TRBD1 (5 bases). V was clipped by 1 base and J by 5 bases, with 12 bases between them. Germline values: CDR1 KGHSY, CDR2 FQNENV. The CDR3 loop spans 15 amino acids. In DNA form, the CDR3 reads TGTGCCAGCAGCCAATTTGGTTGGGGGGATCAGCCCCAGCATTTT. Residues: CASSQFGWGDQPQHF.

This clone showed up just once. CDR3 DNA: TGTGCCAGCAGCGGAAACGGGGGGAACTATGGCTACACCTTC. This sequence encodes CASSGNGGNYGYTF. The chain links TRBV13 to TRBJ1-2; maybe TRBD1 (5 bases). The length of the CDR3 is 14 residues. The ends were cut back, 5 bases at V and 2 bases at J, with 12 bases in the middle. From germline, CDR1 is PRHDT and CDR2 FYEKMQ (reference sequence).

This chain connects TRBV27 to TRBJ1-5; TRBD1 is a possible D gene (6 bases). Per germline, CDR1 MNHEY and CDR2 SMNVEV (reference sequence). This CDR3 is built from 14 residues. The V end was cut by 0 bases, the J end by 6 bases, with 9 bases between. The CDR3 nucleotides read TGTGCCAGCAGTTTATCCGCGGGGGCTCAGCCCCAGCATTTT. As protein: CASSLSAGAQPQHF.

The chain employs TRBV10-2 and TRBJ1-1, with D tentatively TRBD1 (5 bases). Trimming pared 2 bases from V and 6 bases from J, leaving 19 bases between. Germline V lookup: CDR1 WSHSY, CDR2 SAAADI. The length of the CDR3 is 16 residues. The CDR3 spells CASSESVRVPVAEAFF. In nucleotides, the CDR3 is TGCGCCAGCAGTGAGAGTGTCAGGGTGCCGGTGGCTGAAGCTTTCTTT.

The V gene is TRBV7-9, the J gene TRBJ1-1; D gene unclear. Germline-derived CDR1 and CDR2 are SEHNR and FQNEAQ (reference sequence). V lost 3 bases to trimming and J lost 4 bases, with 12 bases between them. The CDR3 totals 14 residues. The CDR3 bases are TGTGCCAGCAGCTTGGAGGGCTTGGGCACTGAAGCTTTCTTT. Translation: CASSLEGLGTEAFF.

This clone has only one observation. V usage is TRBV11-3 and J usage is TRBJ1-6; D remains ambiguous. Trimming pared 5 bases from V and 10 bases from J, leaving 3 bases between. The CDR3 has 10 residues. Germline V lookup: CDR1 SGHNT, CDR2 YENEEA. The CDR3 reads CASSGSPLHF. CDR3 nucleotide sequence: TGTGCCAGCAGCGGCTCACCCCTCCACTTT. Together with reference TRBV11-3 and TRBJ1-6, the CDR3 gives the full variable domain: EAGVVQSPRYKIIEKKQPVAFWCNPISGHNTLYWYLQNLGQGPELLIRYENEEAVDDSQLPKDRFSAERLKGVDSTLKIQPAELGDSAVYLCASSGSPLHFGNGTRLTVT.

The CDR3 nucleotides read TGTGCCAGCAGCCAAGATCGGAGTAGACAAGAGACCCAGTACTTC. This encodes CASSQDRSRQETQYF. The chain combines TRBV14 with TRBJ2-5; D ambiguous. Germline loops: CDR1 SGHDN, CDR2 FVKESK. The CDR3 sequence is 15 residues long. V shed 0 bases and J shed 2 bases, with 10 bases lying between them.

This chain joins TRBV2 and TRBJ1-6; 9 bases are shared with TRBD1. Unmatched junction bases numbered 7, after V lost 3 bases and J lost 10 bases. Looked up from germline, CDR1 is SNHLY and CDR2 is FYNNEI. The CDR3 loop spans 15 amino acids. In DNA, the CDR3 is TGTGCCAGCAGTGAGTCGGACAGGGGATACTCACCCCTCCACTTT. Amino acids: CASSESDRGYSPLHF.

V usage is TRBV5-4 and J usage is TRBJ1-3; the D is unclear. Germline V gene sequence: CDR1 SGHNT, CDR2 YYREEE (reference sequence). The CDR3 has 15 amino acids. V gave up 0 bases and J gave up 0 bases, with 7 bases separating them. The CDR3: CASSLDDSSGNTIYF. DNA of the CDR3: TGTGCCAGCAGCTTGGATGACTCCTCTGGAAACACCATATATTTT. The entire variable domain, with the rest obtained from reference TRBV5-4 and TRBJ1-3, is as follows: ETGVTQSPTHLIKTRGQQVTLRCSSQSGHNTVSWYQQALGQGPQFIFQYYREEENGRGNFPPRFSGLQFPNYSSELNVNALELDDSALYLCASSLDDSSGNTIYFGEGSWLTVV.

This sequence joins TRBV19 and TRBJ2-1; the D gene is possibly TRBD2 (5 bases). Per germline, CDR1 LNHDA and CDR2 SQIVND (reference sequence). The length of the CDR3 is 13 residues. V was shortened by 10 bases and J by 3 bases, with 13 bases between the two germline ends. CDR3 loop: CATRRENYNEQFF. The CDR3 DNA is TGTGCCACCAGAAGGGAGAACTACAATGAGCAGTTCTTC.

This chain links TRBV11-3 with TRBJ2-7; 8 nucleotides line up with TRBD1. Germline CDR1 reads SGHNT; CDR2 reads YENEEA. V gave up 5 bases and J gave up 3 bases; unmatched junction bases: 3. The CDR3 consists of 13 residues. This CDR3 is CASSQTGGYEQYF. As DNA, the CDR3 is TGTGCCAGCAGCCAAACAGGGGGCTACGAGCAGTACTTC.

The chain has TRBV7-3 and TRBJ1-1; D gene uncertain. V was pared by 2 bases and J by 4 bases, with 8 bases between. This CDR3 spans 13 amino acids. From germline, CDR1 is SGHTA and CDR2 FQGTGA. CDR3 DNA: TGTGCCAGCAGCTTACTTTCCGGCACTGAAGCTTTCTTT. Its translation is CASSLLSGTEAFF.

Concerning this clone itself: One junction end does not reproduce the germline sequence, and a read error may be involved. This chain joins TRBV10-3 and TRBJ2-7; tentative D call: TRBD2 (6 bases). CDR1 ENHRY and CDR2 SYGVKD come from the germline V gene. CDR3 length: 12 residues. The CDR3, as DNA: TGTGCCATCAGTAGGACGGGAGAGGCTTGGGACTTC. It codes for CAISRTGEAWDF.

The gene calls are TRBV3-1 (or the pseudogene TRBV3-2) and TRBJ2-3; possible D gene TRBD2, 7 bases. The CDR3 spans 15 residues. The ends were cut back, 4 bases at V and 4 bases at J, with 15 bases in the middle. Germline CDR1 and CDR2: LGHDT and YNNKEL (reference sequence). This CDR3 reads CASSLGGPGADTQYF. CDR3 nucleotides: TGTGCCAGCAGCCTGGGAGGGCCAGGGGCAGATACGCAGTATTTT.

The chain employs TRBV19 and TRBJ1-5; no clear D. This CDR3 has 14 amino acids. The germline CDR1 and CDR2 sequences are LNHDA and SQIVND (reference sequence). V lost 7 bases to trimming and J lost 1 base, with 11 bases between them. CDR3 coding DNA: TGTGCCAGTATCGGCCTCGGGAGCAATCAGCCCCAGCATTTT. Its translation: CASIGLGSNQPQHF.

This chain links TRBV10-3 with TRBJ1-1, with D unclear. Trimming cost V 0 bases and J 5 bases, with 7 bases left between them. Germline-derived CDR1 and CDR2 are ENHRY and SYGVKD. The CDR3 contains 13 residues. This CDR3 is CAISESWETEAFF. The DNA for the CDR3 is TGTGCCATCAGTGAGTCGTGGGAGACTGAAGCTTTCTTT.

The chain carries TRBV19 and TRBJ1-1; 7 bases map to TRBD1. Germline V gene data show CDR1 as LNHDA and CDR2 as SQIVND (reference sequence). Losses at the gene ends were 11 bases for V and 3 bases for J; bases not matched to a gene: 9. The CDR3 has 13 residues. CDR3 sequence: CAARQGKDTEAFF. CDR3 DNA sequence: TGTGCCGCTAGACAGGGTAAGGACACTGAAGCTTTCTTT.

This rearrangement joins TRBV25-1 to TRBJ1-6, with D maybe TRBD1 (5 bases). Trimming shortened V by 1 base and J by 8 bases, and 12 bases separated the two germline ends. CDR3 length: 15 amino acids. Germline loops: CDR1 MGHDK, CDR2 SYGVNS. The DNA for the CDR3 is TGTGCCAGCAGTGAATTGTACAGGATTGATTCACCCCTCCACTTT. Amino acids: CASSELYRIDSPLHF.

The gene calls are TRBV5-1 and TRBJ2-2; weak D call: TRBD1 (6 bases). Between the trimmed V and J ends, which lost 6 bases and 5 bases, there was a span of 11 bases. Germline CDR1 reads SGHRS; CDR2 reads YFSETQ. The CDR3 spans 13 residues. This CDR3 reads CASNTGLTGELFF. CDR3 bases: TGCGCCAGCAACACAGGGTTAACCGGGGAGCTGTTTTTT.